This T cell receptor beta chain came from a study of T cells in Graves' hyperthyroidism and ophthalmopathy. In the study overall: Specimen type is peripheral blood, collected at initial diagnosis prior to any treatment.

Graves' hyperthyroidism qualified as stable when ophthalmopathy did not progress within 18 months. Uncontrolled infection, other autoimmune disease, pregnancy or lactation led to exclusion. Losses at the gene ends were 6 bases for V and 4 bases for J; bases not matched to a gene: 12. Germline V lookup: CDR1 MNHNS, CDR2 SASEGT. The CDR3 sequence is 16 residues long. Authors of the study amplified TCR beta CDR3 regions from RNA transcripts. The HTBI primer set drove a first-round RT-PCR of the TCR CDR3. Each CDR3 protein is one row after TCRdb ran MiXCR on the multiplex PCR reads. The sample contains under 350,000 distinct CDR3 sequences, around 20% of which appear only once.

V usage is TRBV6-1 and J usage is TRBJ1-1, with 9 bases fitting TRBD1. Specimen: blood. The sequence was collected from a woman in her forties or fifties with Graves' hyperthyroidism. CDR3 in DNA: TGTGCCAGCAGCCACGGGGTAGACAGGGGGGGCACTGAAGCTTTCTTT. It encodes CASSHGVDRGGTEAFF.